This T cell receptor (beta chain) originates from a study of cytomegalovirus exposure and HLA in healthy donors. A note on this clone: Its antigen is still unknown.

PCR was performed using 60 Vbeta and 13 Jbeta primers. Source study methods: It was a later analysis that counted 79 million or so unique TCR beta chains, of which roughly 11 million were shared. The repertoire was sequenced with immunoSEQ multiplex PCR; TCRdb's copy has only in-frame clones and lacks some. That table gives V, J and clone size, and the DNA gave D and trimming. The sample data list 35,000 to 45,000 clones. Findings of the study overall: Further analysis was carried out later, and it showed several of the most significant clusters appearing linked to common viral pathogens. Cytomegalovirus status, reportedly, was diagnosed with high specificity and sensitivity by the classifier. Later work showed greater clonal expansion in HLA-associated TCR beta chains than in equally common others.

The ends lost 3 bases at V and 2 bases at J; junction bases unmatched: 3. The CDR3 extends over 14 amino acids. From germline, CDR1 is SEHNR and CDR2 FQNEAQ (reference sequence). Sequencing input: PBMCs. The clonotype originates from a man between 25 and 39 years old in good health and CMV-seronegative. This rearrangement joins TRBV7-9 to TRBJ2-7; 8 bases align to TRBD2. The CDR3 DNA reads TGTGCCAGCAGCTTTAGCGGGAACGCCTACGAGCAGTACTTC. This gives the protein CASSFSGNAYEQYF.